These T cell receptor beta chains were read from a single sample in a study of shared clonotypes between healthy human individuals. Profiled with immunoSEQ multiplex PCR; TCRdb holds only in-frame clones, not every one. This sample has some 470,000 clones, with 70% to 80% found just once. The sample taken for sequencing was PBMCs. The receptor set was obtained from a woman aged 40 to 50 in good health. Some clones in this sample may be carry-over from other donors' samples. Each CDR3 is given with its conserved first and last residue. A D gene is named only where the DNA matches it firmly. Rows give clone size only sometimes, using once, few, many, or a class for an expanded clone.

v_call	clone_size	j_call	d_call	cdr3_nt	cdr3_aa
TRBV6-6	many	TRBJ1-3	TRBD1	TGTGCCAGCAGGGTACAGGGGATCCGCTCTGGAAACACCATATATTTT	CASRVQGIRSGNTIYF
TRBV7-3	-	TRBJ1-3	-	TGTGCCAGCGAACCCCGGGTCGGAAACACCATATATTTT	CASEPRVGNTIYF
TRBV19	-	TRBJ2-7	TRBD1	TGTGCCAGTAGTATAGGAGGGGGCGGCGAGCAGTACTTC	CASSIGGGGEQYF
TRBV10-1	-	TRBJ1-1	TRBD1	TGCGCCAGCAGTGAGGAGACCGACAGGGACGAGAACACTGAAGCTTTCTTT	CASSEETDRDENTEAFF
TRBV23-1	-	TRBJ1-1	TRBD1	TGCGCCAGCAGGACAGGGGGCACTGAAGCTTTCTTT	CASRTGGTEAFF
TRBV19	-	TRBJ2-5	TRBD2	TGTGCCAGTAGTATTAATTCTGGACTAGCGGGAGGACTGGAGACCCAGTACTTC	CASSINSGLAGGLETQYF
TRBV5-1	-	TRBJ2-7	-	TGCGCCAGCAGCTTGGGGTCCCCTAATGGTGAGGAGCAGTACTTC	CASSLGSPNGEEQYF
TRBV18	few	TRBJ1-2	TRBD1	TGTGCCAGCTCACCCGGGACAGAGGGAGGCTACACCTTC	CASSPGTEGGYTF
TRBV2	many	TRBJ2-1	TRBD2	TGTGCCAGCACCCTAGCGGGAGGGCTAAATTACAATGAGCAGTTCTTC	CASTLAGGLNYNEQFF
TRBV28	few	TRBJ2-7	TRBD2	TGTGCCAGCAGGTCTGGACTAGCGGGAGGGTCACCTTACGAGCAGTACTTC	CASRSGLAGGSPYEQYF
TRBV5-6	once	TRBJ1-3	-	TGTGCCAGCAGCTTGGAGACCGGGGGCTCTGGAAACACCATATATTTT	CASSLETGGSGNTIYF
TRBV6-6	-	TRBJ1-3	-	TGTGCCAGCTGGGCGCAGGGAAACACCATATATTTT	CASWAQGNTIYF
TRBV4-1	-	TRBJ2-5	TRBD1	TGCGCCAGCAGCCCCCAAGCTGGGACAGGGATGTACCAAGAGACCCAGTACTTC	CASSPQAGTGMYQETQYF
TRBV7-9	once	TRBJ2-5	-	TGTGCCAGCAGCCCGTCAGTTGAACAAGAGACCCAGTACTTC	CASSPSVEQETQYF
TRBV6-4	-	TRBJ2-3	-	TGTGCCAGCAGTGACTCGATAAGGGGTAAAGATACGCAGTATTTT	CASSDSIRGKDTQYF
TRBV28	-	TRBJ2-7	TRBD2	TGTGCCAGCAGAGAGGTAGCGGGAGAGAACTACGAGCAGTACTTC	CASREVAGENYEQYF
TRBV30	-	TRBJ1-4	-	TGTGCCTGGAGTGTCGCAGAGGGAGCTGAAAAACTGTTTTTT	CAWSVAEGAEKLFF
TRBV15	few	TRBJ1-5	TRBD1	TGTGCCACCAGCGGCCGGGACAGAGGAAATCAGCCCCAGCATTTT	CATSGRDRGNQPQHF
TRBV7-8	-	TRBJ1-2	TRBD1	TGTGCCAGCAGCCTCCAGGACAGGGCGCCCTATGGCTACACCTTC	CASSLQDRAPYGYTF
TRBV7-2	-	TRBJ2-2	-	TGTGCCAGCAACCCCCCGGGATGGAACACCGGGGAGCTGTTTTTT	CASNPPGWNTGELFF
TRBV6-4	-	TRBJ1-5	-	TGTGCCAGCAGTGAGGAGAGCAATCAGCCCCAGCATTTT	CASSEESNQPQHF
TRBV27	-	TRBJ2-1	TRBD1	TGTGCCAGCAGACCGGGACAGAACTACAATGAGCAGTTCTTC	CASRPGQNYNEQFF
TRBV18	-	TRBJ2-5	-	TGTGCCAGCTCACCAAATCAAGTGGCCGAGCAGTCCCAGTACTTC	CASSPNQVAEQSQYF
TRBV29-1	-	TRBJ2-1	-	TGCAGCGTACACCAGGGGGGCAATGAGCAGTTCTTC	CSVHQGGNEQFF
TRBV7-8	few	TRBJ2-1	-	TGTGCCAGCAGCTTAGTTCACAATGAGCAGTTCTTC	CASSLVHNEQFF
TRBV7-9	few	TRBJ1-1	-	TGTGCCAGCAGCCCAGGCAGGGCTGCTATATTTACTGAAGCTTTCTTT	CASSPGRAAIFTEAFF
TRBV2	-	TRBJ2-7	-	TGTGCCAGCAACCTCGAAATGGAAACCTACGAGCAGTACTTC	CASNLEMETYEQYF
TRBV20-1	-	TRBJ2-3	-	TGCAGTGCTACTGACACAGATACGCAGTATTTT	CSATDTDTQYF
TRBV5-4	-	TRBJ2-7	-	TGTGCCAGCAGCTCGCCCGTTGGGGAGCAGTACTTC	CASSSPVGEQYF
TRBV5-5	few	TRBJ1-5	-	TGTGCCAGCAGCTTGGAAGGGGGTAGCTTTCAGCCCCAGCATTTT	CASSLEGGSFQPQHF
TRBV23-1	few	TRBJ1-5	TRBD1	TGCGCCAGCAGTCAATCGTGGGTCCAGGGGGTGAATCAGCCCCAGCATTTT	CASSQSWVQGVNQPQHF
TRBV30	-	TRBJ1-1	-	TGTGCCTGGAGTGGACAGAGGCCTTTCTTT	CAWSGQRPFF
TRBV5-8	-	TRBJ2-7	TRBD1	TGTGCCAGCAGCCCAAGGACAGGGGTCCACGAGCAGTACTTC	CASSPRTGVHEQYF
TRBV5-5	-	TRBJ2-2	TRBD1	TGTGCCAGCAGCGGCAGACAGGGCGGGAACACCGGGGAGCTGTTTTTT	CASSGRQGGNTGELFF
TRBV5-1	-	TRBJ2-2	-	TGCGCCAGCAAATTCCTAGCGAGGAACACCGGGGAGCTGTTTTTT	CASKFLARNTGELFF
TRBV27	-	TRBJ2-1	TRBD2	TGTGCCAGCACTGATACTAGCGGGAGTAAACCCCCCTATGAGCAGTTCTTC	CASTDTSGSKPPYEQFF
TRBV12-2	-	TRBJ2-7	-	TGTGCAAGTCGCTCAGAAGGGGGACAGGGGATCTACGAGCAGTACTTC	CASRSEGGQGIYEQYF
TRBV28	-	TRBJ2-3	TRBD2	TGTGCCAGCAGTTTGGTAGCGGGAGCCCCAGATACGCAGTATTTT	CASSLVAGAPDTQYF
TRBV7-8	-	TRBJ1-2	-	TGTGCCAGCAGCCCGACTGGGGACTATGGCTACACCTTC	CASSPTGDYGYTF
TRBV5-1	-	TRBJ2-7	-	TGCGCCAGCAGCTTTATGACGGGATTATCCTACGAGCAGTACTTC	CASSFMTGLSYEQYF
TRBV29-1	-	TRBJ2-5	TRBD2	TGCAGCGTTGCGGTTAGCGGGACTCAAGAGACCCAGTACTTC	CSVAVSGTQETQYF
TRBV4-2	-	TRBJ1-2	-	TGTGCCAGCAGCCAAGTACGGGAATATGGCTACACCTTC	CASSQVREYGYTF
TRBV2	-	TRBJ1-5	-	TGTGCCAGCAGTGCTGGCCGGACCCAGCATTTT	CASSAGRTQHF
TRBV30	-	TRBJ2-3	TRBD2	TGTGCCTGGAGTGTAGGCGCGGGAGTAACAGATACGCAGTATTTT	CAWSVGAGVTDTQYF
TRBV15	-	TRBJ1-4	-	TGTGCCACCAGCAGAGGGGCCTCTGGGGGTGAAAAACTGTTTTTT	CATSRGASGGEKLFF
TRBV5-6	-	TRBJ2-3	-	TGTGCCAGCAGCTTGCCGGGAGATACGCAGTATTTT	CASSLPGDTQYF
TRBV18	few	TRBJ2-3	-	TGTGCCAGCTCAAGAAGCACAGATACGCAGTATTTT	CASSRSTDTQYF
TRBV11-3	-	TRBJ2-1	TRBD2	TGTGCCAGCAGCTTAGGGACTAGCGGGAGCCGGGGCTATGAGCAGTTCTTC	CASSLGTSGSRGYEQFF
TRBV27	-	TRBJ2-3	-	TGTGCCAGCAGAGGGTACGTCACGGGGGGCACAGATACGCAGTATTTT	CASRGYVTGGTDTQYF